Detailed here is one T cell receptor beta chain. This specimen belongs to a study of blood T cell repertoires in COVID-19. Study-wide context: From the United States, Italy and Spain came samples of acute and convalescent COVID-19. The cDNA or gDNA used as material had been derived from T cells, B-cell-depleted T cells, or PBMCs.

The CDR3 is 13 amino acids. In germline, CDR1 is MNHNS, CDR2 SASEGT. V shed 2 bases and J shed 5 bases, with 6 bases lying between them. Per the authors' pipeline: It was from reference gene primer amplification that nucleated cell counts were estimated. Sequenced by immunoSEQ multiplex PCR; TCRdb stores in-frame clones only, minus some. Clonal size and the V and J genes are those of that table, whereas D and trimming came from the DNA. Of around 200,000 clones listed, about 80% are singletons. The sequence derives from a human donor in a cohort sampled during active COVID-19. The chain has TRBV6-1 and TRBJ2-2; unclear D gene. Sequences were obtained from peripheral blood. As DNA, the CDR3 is TGTGCCAGCAGTGAATCCGGGACCGGGGAGCTGTTTTTT. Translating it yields CASSESGTGELFF.